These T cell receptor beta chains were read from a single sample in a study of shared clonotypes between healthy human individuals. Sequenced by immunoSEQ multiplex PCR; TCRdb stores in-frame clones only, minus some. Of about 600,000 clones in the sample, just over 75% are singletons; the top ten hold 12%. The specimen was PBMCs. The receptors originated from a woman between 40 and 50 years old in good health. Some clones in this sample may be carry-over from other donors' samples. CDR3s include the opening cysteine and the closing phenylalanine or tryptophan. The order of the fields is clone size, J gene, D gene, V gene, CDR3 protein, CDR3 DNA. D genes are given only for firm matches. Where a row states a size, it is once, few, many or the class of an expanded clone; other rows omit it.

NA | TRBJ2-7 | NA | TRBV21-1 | CASSKVAQVVSEQYF | TGTGCCAGCAGCAAGGTGGCACAGGTCGTATCCGAGCAGTACTTC
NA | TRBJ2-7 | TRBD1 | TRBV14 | CASSPPGQGSYEQYF | TGTGCCAGCAGCCCTCCCGGACAGGGGTCTTACGAGCAGTACTTC
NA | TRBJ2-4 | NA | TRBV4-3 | CASSLTGGKNIQYF | TGCGCCAGCAGCCTGACAGGTGGCAAAAACATTCAGTACTTC
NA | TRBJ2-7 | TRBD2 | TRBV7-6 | CASSLEMPGLARGEQYF | TGTGCCAGCAGCTTAGAGATGCCGGGACTAGCGCGAGGCGAGCAGTACTTC
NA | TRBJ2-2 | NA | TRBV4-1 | CASSQSRVATGELFF | TGCGCCAGCAGCCAAAGCCGGGTGGCCACCGGGGAGCTGTTTTTT
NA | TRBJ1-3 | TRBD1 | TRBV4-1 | CASSQGISGTGSGNTIYF | TGCGCCAGCAGCCAAGGAATCTCCGGGACAGGGTCAGGAAACACCATATATTTT
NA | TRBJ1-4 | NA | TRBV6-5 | CASSYLWREDEKLFF | TGTGCCAGCAGTTACTTGTGGAGGGAGGATGAAAAACTGTTTTTT
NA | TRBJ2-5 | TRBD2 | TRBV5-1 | CASSLAVAGGPKETQYF | TGCGCCAGCAGCTTGGCCGTAGCGGGAGGCCCCAAAGAGACACAGTACTTC
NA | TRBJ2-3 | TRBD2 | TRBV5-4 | CASSAGTTRDTQYF | TGTGCCAGCAGCGCAGGGACTACGCGGGATACGCAGTATTTT
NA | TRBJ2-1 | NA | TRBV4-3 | CASSQDLSEQFF | TGCGCCAGCAGCCAAGACCTGAGTGAGCAGTTCTTC
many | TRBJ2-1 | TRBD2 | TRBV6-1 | CASSVLAGSYNEQFF | TGTGCCAGCAGTGTACTAGCGGGATCCTACAATGAGCAGTTCTTC
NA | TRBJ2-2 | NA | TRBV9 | CASSVARGRGGRNTGELFF | TGTGCCAGCAGCGTAGCCAGGGGGCGAGGCGGGAGGAACACCGGGGAGCTGTTTTTT
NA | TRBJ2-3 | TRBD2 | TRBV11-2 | CASSLFTSGSTDTQYF | TGTGCCAGCAGCTTATTTACTAGCGGGAGCACAGATACGCAGTATTTT
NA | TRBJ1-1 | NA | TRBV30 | CAWSTGLNTEAFF | TGTGCCTGGAGTACAGGCTTGAACACTGAAGCTTTCTTT
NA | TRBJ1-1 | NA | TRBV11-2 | CASSLAVLGNTEAFF | TGTGCCAGCAGCTTAGCAGTTCTGGGGAACACTGAAGCTTTCTTT
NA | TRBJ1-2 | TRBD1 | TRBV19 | CASSIVWSGGHGYTF | TGTGCCAGTAGTATAGTTTGGTCAGGGGGCCATGGCTACACCTTC
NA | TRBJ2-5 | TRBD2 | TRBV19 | CASSASLAGGPETQYF | TGTGCCAGTAGTGCTTCCCTAGCGGGAGGGCCGGAGACCCAGTACTTC
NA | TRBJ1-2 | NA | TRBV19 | CAIQGRVHGYTF | TGTGCCATCCAAGGCAGGGTCCATGGCTACACCTTC
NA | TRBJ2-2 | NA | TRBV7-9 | CASSSYRDWTGELFF | TGTGCCAGCAGCTCCTACCGGGACTGGACCGGGGAGCTGTTTTTT
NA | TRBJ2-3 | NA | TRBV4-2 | CASSQEVRGGISTDTQYF | TGTGCCAGCAGCCAAGAGGTTAGAGGAGGAATTAGCACAGATACGCAGTATTTT
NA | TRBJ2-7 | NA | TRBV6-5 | CASRGVASSYEQYF | TGTGCCAGCAGGGGGGTCGCGAGCTCCTACGAGCAGTACTTC
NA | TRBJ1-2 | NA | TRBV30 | CAWAGTPYGYTF | TGTGCCTGGGCCGGGACACCCTATGGCTACACCTTC
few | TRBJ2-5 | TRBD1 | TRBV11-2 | CASSPDDTGEETQYF | TGTGCCAGCAGCCCCGATGATACAGGGGAAGAGACCCAGTACTTC
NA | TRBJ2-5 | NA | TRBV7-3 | CASSLNPGGAETQYF | TGTGCCAGCAGCTTAAACCCTGGGGGCGCTGAGACCCAGTACTTC
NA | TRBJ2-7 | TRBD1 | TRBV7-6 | CASSLRGTGSTYEQYF | TGTGCCAGCAGCTTACGGGGGACAGGGTCGACCTACGAGCAGTACTTC
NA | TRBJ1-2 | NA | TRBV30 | CAWSPRPGGYTF | TGTGCCTGGAGCCCCCGCCCGGGAGGCTACACCTTC
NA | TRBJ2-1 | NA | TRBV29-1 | CSVDRGYRSYNEQFF | TGCAGCGTTGATCGGGGTTACCGCTCCTACAATGAGCAGTTCTTC
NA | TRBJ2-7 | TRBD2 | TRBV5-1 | CASSLGLAGSYEQYF | TGCGCCAGCAGCCTGGGACTAGCGGGATCCTACGAACAGTACTTC
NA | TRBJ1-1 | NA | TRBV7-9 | CASSLNTEAFF | TGTGCCAGCAGCTTAAACACTGAAGCTTTCTTT
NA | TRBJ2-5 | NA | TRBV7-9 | CASSLARGRETQYF | TGTGCCAGCAGCTTAGCGCGGGGTCGAGAGACCCAGTACTTC
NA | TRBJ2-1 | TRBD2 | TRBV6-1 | CASRALAGNEQFF | TGTGCCAGCAGGGCACTAGCGGGTAATGAGCAGTTCTTC
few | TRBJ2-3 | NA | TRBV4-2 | CASSQEASYLTTQYF | TGTGCCAGCAGCCAAGAGGCTAGTTACCTCACAACGCAGTATTTT
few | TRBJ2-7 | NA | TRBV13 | CASSSRGTYEQYF | TGTGCCAGCAGCAGCCGAGGAACCTACGAGCAGTACTTC
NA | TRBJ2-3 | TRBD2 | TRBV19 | CASSISPPGLGTDTQYF | TGTGCCAGTAGTATTTCTCCTCCGGGACTAGGCACAGATACGCAGTATTTT
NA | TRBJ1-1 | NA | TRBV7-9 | CASSLAYQREAFF | TGTGCCAGCAGCTTAGCCTATCAAAGAGAAGCTTTCTTT
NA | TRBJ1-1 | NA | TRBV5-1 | CASSLQGGGTEAFF | TGCGCCAGCAGCTTACAGGGCGGGGGGACTGAAGCTTTCTTT
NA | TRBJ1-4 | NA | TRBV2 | CASSGSNNEKLFF | TGTGCCAGCAGTGGATCGAATAATGAAAAACTGTTTTTT
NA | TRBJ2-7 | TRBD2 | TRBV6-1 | CASSERPGLGYYEQYF | TGTGCCAGCAGTGAGCGACCGGGACTAGGCTACTACGAGCAGTACTTC
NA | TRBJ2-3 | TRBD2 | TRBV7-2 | CASSFTTSGRGTDTQYF | TGTGCCAGCAGCTTCACAACTAGCGGGAGGGGCACAGATACGCAGTATTTT
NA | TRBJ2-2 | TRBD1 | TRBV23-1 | CASRQGALNTGELFF | TGCGCCAGCAGACAGGGGGCACTGAACACCGGGGAGCTGTTTTTT
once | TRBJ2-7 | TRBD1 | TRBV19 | CASSLQQGYGVYEQYF | TGTGCCAGTAGTCTGCAACAGGGGTACGGGGTCTACGAGCAGTACTTC
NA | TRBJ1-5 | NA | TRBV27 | CASSLTGRAAYSNQPQHF | TGTGCCAGCAGTCTCACCGGGAGGGCAGCCTATAGCAATCAGCCCCAGCATTTT
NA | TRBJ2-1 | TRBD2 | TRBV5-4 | CASSLGGRSYNEQFF | TGTGCCAGCAGCTTGGGCGGGAGATCCTACAATGAGCAGTTCTTC
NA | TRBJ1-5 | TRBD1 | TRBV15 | CATSRDRGQGGNQPQHF | TGTGCCACCAGCAGAGATCGGGGACAGGGGGGAAATCAGCCCCAGCATTTT
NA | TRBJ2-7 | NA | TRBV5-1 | CASRQGPYEQYF | TGCGCCAGCAGGCAGGGACCCTACGAGCAGTACTTC
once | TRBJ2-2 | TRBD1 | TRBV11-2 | CASSTRQGIGELFF | TGTGCCAGCAGCACTCGACAGGGGATCGGGGAGCTGTTTTTT
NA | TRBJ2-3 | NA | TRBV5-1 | CASSLEGFFADTQYF | TGCGCCAGCAGCTTGGAAGGGTTCTTCGCAGATACGCAGTATTTT
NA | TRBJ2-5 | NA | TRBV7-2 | CASSPRTYNVRETQYF | TGTGCCAGCAGCCCCCGGACGTATAATGTTCGAGAGACCCAGTACTTC
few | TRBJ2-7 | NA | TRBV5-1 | CASSSIGRTYEQYF | TGCGCCAGCAGCTCGATTGGCCGGACCTACGAGCAGTACTTC
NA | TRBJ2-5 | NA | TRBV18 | CASSPPGSQETQYF | TGTGCCAGCTCACCACCGGGCAGCCAAGAGACCCAGTACTTC
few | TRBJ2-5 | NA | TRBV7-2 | CASSLERGRETQYF | TGTGCCAGCAGCTTAGAGAGGGGCAGGGAGACCCAGTACTTC
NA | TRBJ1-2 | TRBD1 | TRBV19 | CASSWDRGNYGYTF | TGTGCCAGTAGTTGGGACAGGGGAAACTATGGCTACACCTTC
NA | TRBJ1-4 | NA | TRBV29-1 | CSASGQVGKLFF | TGCAGCGCCTCAGGGCAGGTCGGAAAACTGTTTTTT
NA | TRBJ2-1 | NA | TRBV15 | CATRKGQNEQFF | TGTGCCACCAGAAAGGGTCAGAATGAGCAGTTCTTC
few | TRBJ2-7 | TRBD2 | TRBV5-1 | CASRKGGSYEQYF | TGCGCCAGCCGCAAGGGAGGGTCCTACGAGCAGTACTTC
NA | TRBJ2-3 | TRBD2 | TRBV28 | CASTLAGGGDTQYF | TGTGCCAGCACCCTAGCGGGAGGGGGAGATACGCAGTATTTT
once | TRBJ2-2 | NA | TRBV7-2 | CASSWRAAAGELFF | TGTGCCAGCAGCTGGCGGGCCGCGGCCGGGGAGCTGTTTTTT
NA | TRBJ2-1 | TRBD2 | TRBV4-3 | CASSQLAGGPNAQFF | TGCGCCAGCAGCCAACTAGCGGGAGGGCCTAATGCCCAGTTCTTC